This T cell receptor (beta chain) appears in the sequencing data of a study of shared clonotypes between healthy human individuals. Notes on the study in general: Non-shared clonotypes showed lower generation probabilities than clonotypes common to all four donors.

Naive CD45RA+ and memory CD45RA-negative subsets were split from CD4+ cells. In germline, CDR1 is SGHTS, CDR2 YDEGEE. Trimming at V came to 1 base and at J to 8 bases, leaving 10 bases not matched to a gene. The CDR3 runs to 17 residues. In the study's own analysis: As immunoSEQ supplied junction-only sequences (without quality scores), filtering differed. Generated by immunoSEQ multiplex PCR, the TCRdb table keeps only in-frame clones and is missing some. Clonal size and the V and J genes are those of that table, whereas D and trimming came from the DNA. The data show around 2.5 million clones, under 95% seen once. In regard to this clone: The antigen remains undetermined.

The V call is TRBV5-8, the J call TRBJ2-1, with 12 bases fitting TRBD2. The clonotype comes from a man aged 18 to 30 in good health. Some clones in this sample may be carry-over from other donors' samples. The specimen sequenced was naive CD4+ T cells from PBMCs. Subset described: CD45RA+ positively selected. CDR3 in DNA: TGTGCCAGCAGCTTGCCCCGGACTAGCGGGACAACTGATGAGCAGTTCTTC. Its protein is CASSLPRTSGTTDEQFF. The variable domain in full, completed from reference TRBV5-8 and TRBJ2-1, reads EAGVTQSPTHLIKTRGQQATLRCSPISGHTSVYWYQQALGLGLQFLLWYDEGEERNRGNFPPRFSGRQFPNYSSELNVNALELEDSALYLCASSLPRTSGTTDEQFFGPGTRLTVL.